These 22 T cell receptor beta chains share one sample of origin, sequenced in a study of blood T cells in healthy people across ages. Using a J-beta primer mix together with a sample-barcoded 5' primer, a second PCR was run for roughly 6 to 11 cycles. TCRdb processed the 5' RACE reads anew with MiXCR; each CDR3 protein has one entry. The profile covers about 620,000 distinct CDR3 sequences, with roughly 21% appearing a single time and 3.6% taken by the ten largest. The source material was blood. These receptors originate from a man between 65 and 85 years old in good health.

This chain uses TRBV7-2 with TRBJ2-3, with D hard to call. Germline CDR1 is SGHTA and CDR2 is FQGNSA. Trimming cost V 1 base and J 0 bases, with 8 bases left between them. The CDR3 loop spans 15 amino acids. The CDR3: CASSLVDPSTDTQYF. The CDR3 DNA reads as TGTGCCAGCAGCTTAGTCGATCCTAGCACAGATACGCAGTATTTT. Full variable domain (outside the CDR3, taken from reference TRBV7-2 and TRBJ2-3): GAGVSQSPSNKVTEKGKDVELRCDPISGHTALYWYRQSLGQGLEFLIYFQGNSAPDKSGLPSDRFSAERTGGSVSTLTIQRTQQEDSAVYLCASSLVDPSTDTQYFGPGTRLTVL.

The chain uses TRBV13 and TRBJ1-3; no clear D. The V end lost 3 bases, the J end lost 0 bases, and 6 bases lay between the germline ends. Germline V CDR1 and CDR2: PRHDT, FYEKMQ (reference sequence). This CDR3 is 14 amino acids long. CDR3 bases: TGTGCCAGCAGCTTTCTGAGCTCTGGAAACACCATATATTTT. Its protein product is CASSFLSSGNTIYF.

This chain links TRBV5-1 with TRBJ2-7, with D possibly being TRBD1 (6 bases). CDR3 length: 15 amino acids. V was shortened by 6 bases and J by 2 bases, with 18 bases between the two germline ends. Germline values: CDR1 SGHRS, CDR2 YFSETQ. The CDR3 DNA sequence: TGCGCCAGCACTAAGGATGGACAGATCCCCTACGAGCAGTACTTC. Translated, it gives CASTKDGQIPYEQYF.

The chain carries TRBV10-3 and TRBJ2-3; D gene ambiguous. The CDR3 is made up of 12 amino acids. In germline, CDR1 is ENHRY, CDR2 SYGVKD. With 2 bases removed from V and 5 bases from J, the gap between germline ends came to 5 bases. CDR3 coding DNA: TGTGCCATCAGTGAGGGAGAAGATACGCAGTATTTT. Translating gives CAISEGEDTQYF.

The chain has TRBV5-1 and TRBJ2-7; perhaps TRBD1 as D (6 bases). There are 13 residues in the CDR3. V was pared by 0 bases and J by 4 bases, with 8 bases between. Germline loops: CDR1 SGHRS, CDR2 YFSETQ. Here the CDR3 DNA reads TGCGCCAGCAGCTTGGCGGGACATTACGAGCAGTACTTC. Its protein product is CASSLAGHYEQYF.

This clonotype was counted a few times. The gene calls are TRBV18 and TRBJ1-1; 9 bases fit TRBD1. The CDR3 length is 15 residues. Germline trimming cut 6 bases from V and 6 bases from J; bases unmatched to any gene: 11. Germline V gene lookup returns CDR1 KGHSH and CDR2 LQKENI. The CDR3 is CASSRSGTGSAEAFF. The CDR3 DNA follows: TGTGCCAGCTCGCGTTCCGGGACAGGGTCCGCTGAAGCTTTCTTT.

The chain combines TRBV7-3 with TRBJ2-3, with D perhaps TRBD1 or TRBD2 (5 bases each). The CDR3 is 14 amino acids. Between the trimmed V and J ends, which lost 3 bases and 2 bases, there was a span of 9 bases. Germline lookup yields CDR1 SGHTA and CDR2 FQGTGA. This chain's CDR3 is CASSFGGFTDTQYF. The CDR3 bases are TGTGCCAGCAGCTTTGGGGGTTTCACAGATACGCAGTATTTT.

The chain employs TRBV4-1 and TRBJ1-2, with D uncertain. This CDR3 is built from 14 residues. Trimming cost V 4 bases and J 0 bases, with 9 bases left between them. Germline V gene data show CDR1 as MGHRA and CDR2 as YSYEKL. The CDR3, as DNA: TGCGCCAGCAGCCGAGTGAGCCCTAACTATGGCTACACCTTC. Translated, it gives CASSRVSPNYGYTF.

The gene calls are TRBV18 and TRBJ2-5, with 7 bases identical to TRBD1. Gene TRBJ2-7 matches the end of the DNA better, so the J call may be wrong. CDR1 is KGHSH and CDR2 is LQKENI in the germline V gene. This CDR3 spans 15 amino acids. The CDR3 reads CASSPRQGRGYEQYF. CDR3 coding DNA: TGTGCCAGCTCACCAAGACAGGGTAGGGGCTACGAGCAGTACTTC.

Only a few counts were recorded for this clonotype. The chain carries TRBV18 and TRBJ2-1; 11 positions match TRBD2. The germline gives CDR1 KGHSH, CDR2 LQKENI. J lost 4 bases, V lost 1 base, and 3 bases had no gene match. CDR3 size: 16 residues. The CDR3 DNA sequence: TGTGCCAGCTCACCACTGGGACTAGCGGAGTACAATGAGCAGTTCTTC. Translation gives CASSPLGLAEYNEQFF.

This chain links TRBV24-1 with TRBJ2-1; TRBD1 agrees at 9 bases. This CDR3 region has 16 residues. Per the germline V gene, CDR1 is KGHDR and CDR2 is SFDVKD. Trimming at V came to 5 bases and at J to 1 base, leaving 5 bases not matched to a gene. The CDR3 spells CATSASDRGSYNEQFF. DNA for the CDR3: TGTGCCACCAGTGCCAGTGACAGGGGGTCCTACAATGAGCAGTTCTTC.

This clonotype was seen more than once but under ten times. The chain joins TRBV7-3 to TRBJ2-2; D ambiguous. The CDR3 spans 15 residues. Per the germline V gene, CDR1 is SGHTA and CDR2 is FQGTGA. Deletions cut 1 base from V and 0 bases from J, with 6 bases between. CDR3 DNA sequence: TGTGCCAGCAGCTTAAAAGGGCCGAACACCGGGGAGCTGTTTTTT. This gives the protein CASSLKGPNTGELFF.

The sample holds many counts of this clonotype. V gene TRBV6-5 combines with J gene TRBJ2-1; no definite D call. Germline V gene sequence: CDR1 MNHEY, CDR2 SVGAGI. The CDR3 has 16 amino acids. V lost 5 bases and J lost 2, with 16 bases in between. The CDR3: CASSRRARAPYNEQFF. DNA for the CDR3: TGTGCCAGCAGTCGGCGAGCACGGGCCCCCTACAATGAGCAGTTCTTC.

The chain employs TRBV20-1 and TRBJ1-1, with a tentative D call TRBD1 (5 bases). The CDR3 sequence is 16 residues long. Looked up from germline, CDR1 is DFQATT and CDR2 is SNEGSKA (reference sequence). V dropped 1 base and J dropped 3 bases, with 18 bases sitting between them. CDR3 nucleotides: TGCAGTGCTAGAGTTCCTCGGGGGAAGAGGGACACTGAAGCTTTCTTT. Its protein product is CSARVPRGKRDTEAFF.

The V gene is TRBV10-3, the J gene TRBJ2-3; D is ambiguous. Trimming cost V 4 bases and J 3 bases, with 14 bases left between them. The CDR3 sequence is 15 residues long. Germline CDR1 is ENHRY and CDR2 is SYGVKD. CDR3 loop: CAISAFSVKTDTQYF. The CDR3 DNA follows: TGTGCCATCAGTGCTTTCTCGGTGAAAACAGATACGCAGTATTTT.

The gene calls are TRBV7-3 and TRBJ2-1; the D gene is possibly TRBD1 (5 bases). Trimming cost V 5 bases and J 1 base, with 9 bases left between them. CDR1 SGHTA and CDR2 FQGTGA come from the germline V gene. This CDR3 spans 14 amino acids. In nucleotides, the CDR3 is TGTGCCAGCAGCCCTAGGGGATCCTACAATGAGCAGTTCTTC. It is translated as CASSPRGSYNEQFF.

The count of this clonotype is one. This rearrangement joins TRBV7-9 to TRBJ2-3; no definite D call. Trimming removed 5 bases at V and 0 bases at J, with 12 bases between. Germline values: CDR1 SEHNR, CDR2 FQNEAQ (reference sequence). This CDR3 comprises 15 residues. The CDR3 region has the DNA TGTGCCAGCAGCCCGTACCGAGCCAGCACAGATACGCAGTATTTT. It codes for CASSPYRASTDTQYF.

A few counts support this clonotype. The rearrangement links TRBV7-2 to TRBJ2-3, with 14 bases lining up with TRBD2. This CDR3 comprises 19 residues. Germline-derived CDR1 and CDR2 are SGHTA and FQGNSA. The V gene end was trimmed by 2 bases and the J gene end by 0 bases; junction bases not matched to a gene: 7. CDR3 loop: CASSLQGTSGSRSTDTQYF. The CDR3, as DNA: TGTGCCAGCAGCTTACAGGGGACTAGCGGGAGTCGGAGCACAGATACGCAGTATTTT.

This clonotype showed up just a few times. The genes are TRBV9 and TRBJ2-3; TRBD2 agrees at 7 bases. With 0 bases clipped from V and 4 bases from J, the junction kept 2 bases outside the gene matches. Germline CDR1 reads SGDLS; CDR2 reads YYNGEE. This CDR3 has 14 amino acids. CDR3 nucleotides: TGTGCCAGCAGCGTAGCGGGAGGCTCAGATACGCAGTATTTT. It specifies CASSVAGGSDTQYF.

The rearrangement joins TRBV29-1 to TRBJ1-2; D remains unclear. Germline V lookup: CDR1 SQVTM, CDR2 ANQGSEA. Trimming took 3 bases from V and 8 from J, leaving 16 bases between them. The CDR3 runs 13 residues. CDR3 residues: CSVDVEGVGGYTF. The CDR3 DNA sequence: TGCAGCGTTGACGTGGAGGGAGTTGGGGGCTACACCTTC.

The chain couples TRBV29-1 to TRBJ2-3, with 9 bases fitting TRBD2. Looked up from germline, CDR1 is SQVTM and CDR2 is ANQGSEA. The V segment lost 2 bases and the J segment 4 bases; nucleotides outside the gene matches: 4. The CDR3 extends over 14 amino acids. CDR3 loop: CSVELAGWADTQYF. CDR3 nucleotide sequence: TGCAGCGTTGAACTAGCGGGATGGGCAGATACGCAGTATTTT.

This clonotype was observed a handful of times. This sequence joins TRBV7-3 and TRBJ2-1, with D possibly TRBD2 on 5 matching bases. The CDR3 runs 12 residues. Trimming took off 10 bases at V and 1 base at J, with 8 bases between the two ends. Germline CDR1 SGHTA, CDR2 FQGTGA. The CDR3 DNA reads TGTGCCACCGGGGAGTCCTACAATGAGCAGTTCTTC. As protein: CATGESYNEQFF.